The clone carrying this T cell receptor (beta chain) was detected only once. Antigen specificity is unknown. The data belong to a study of graft-versus-host responses after intestinal transplantation. Study as a whole: Recipients were given multivisceral, liver-intestinal, or isolated intestinal transplants. For approximately three years after anti-thymocyte globulin induction, all recipients took tacrolimus and steroids.

This CDR3 is 17 amino acids long. Germline values: CDR1 SGHTA, CDR2 FQGNSA. Unmatched junction bases numbered 13, after V lost 5 bases and J lost 4 bases. Study-level findings and limits: Elevated graft-versus-host to host-versus-graft clonal ratios in allografts were recorded for patients with graft-donor T cell macrochimerism.

The repertoire was sequenced with immunoSEQ multiplex PCR; TCRdb's copy has only in-frame clones and lacks some. The table records about 45,000 clones, roughly nine tenths of them present only once. The chain couples TRBV7-2 to TRBJ2-3, with 9 nucleotides matching TRBD2. This TCR was recovered from a human patient who received an intestinal transplant, so some T cells may come from the graft donor. The sample was PBMCs, taken 524 days after transplant. CDR3 loop: CASSTIAGALNPDTQYF. In nucleotides, the CDR3 is TGTGCCAGCAGCACAATAGCGGGAGCTTTGAATCCAGATACGCAGTATTTT.